These 30 T cell receptor beta chains were sequenced from one sample in a study of CD8+ T cells in alopecia areata. Extraction of RNA preceded its reverse transcription into cDNA, which served as the sequencing template. Sequencing used immunoSEQ multiplex PCR; TCRdb keeps in-frame clones, though not all of them. The table has some 180,000 clones, roughly 50% seen once. Regarding treatment: oral pan-JAK inhibitor, 5-10 mg twice daily. The sample here was CD8+ T cells sorted from blood, taken at week 24, from a patient treated with tofacitinib. These receptors originate from a human donor with alopecia areata.

This chain uses TRBV18 with TRBJ1-1; D perhaps matches TRBD1 (5 bases). The germline gives CDR1 KGHSH, CDR2 LQKENI. The CDR3 is made up of 13 amino acids. V dropped 1 base and J dropped 7 bases, with 10 bases sitting between them. CDR3 DNA: TGTGCCAGCTCACCACGGGGCCGTAATGAAGCTTTCTTT. Amino acids: CASSPRGRNEAFF.

The DNA of the CDR3 is TGTGCCAGCAGTGATGTGGGGGAATCCGATACGCAGTATTTT. Translated: CASSDVGESDTQYF. The rearrangement joins TRBV2 to TRBJ2-3; D possibly uses TRBD1 or TRBD2 (5 bases each). The CDR3 consists of 14 residues. V was cut by 3 bases and J by 6 bases, with 13 bases left in between. Germline V gene sequence: CDR1 SNHLY, CDR2 FYNNEI.

This chain connects TRBV11-2 to TRBJ2-1; 7 bases are shared with TRBD2. The CDR3 spans 12 residues. CDR1 SGHAT and CDR2 FQNNGV come from the germline V gene. J gave up 8 bases and V 4 bases, and 2 bases lay outside the gene matches. CDR3 DNA: TGTGCCAGCAGCTGGACTAGTTATGAGCAGTTCTTC. Translating it yields CASSWTSYEQFF. Full variable domain (remainder filled in from reference TRBV11-2 and TRBJ2-1): EAGVAQSPRYKIIEKRQSVAFWCNPISGHATLYWYQQILGQGPKLLIQFQNNGVVDDSQLPKDRFSAERLKGVDSTLKIQPAKLEDSAVYLCASSWTSYEQFFGPGTRLTVL.

Points on this clone: Other DNA sequences in this specimen translate into the identical CDR3. V usage is TRBV30 and J usage is TRBJ1-1, with TRBD1 identical over 8 bases. Germline values: CDR1 GTSNPN, CDR2 SVGIG (reference sequence). Trimming took 3 bases from V and 4 from J; bases not matched to a gene: 1. This CDR3 comprises 12 residues. CDR3 DNA: TGTGCCTGGAGAACAGGGGGCACTGAAGCTTTCTTT. It yields the protein CAWRTGGTEAFF.

The chain combines TRBV9 with TRBJ2-3; TRBD1 or TRBD2 may be the D gene (5 bases each). Germline V lookup: CDR1 SGDLS, CDR2 YYNGEE. V lost 0 bases, J lost 1 base, and 12 bases lay in between. This CDR3 is built from 16 residues. The CDR3 protein is CASSVDTGTGTDTQYF. CDR3 nucleotides: TGTGCCAGCAGCGTAGATACCGGGACCGGCACAGATACGCAGTATTTT.

This chain uses TRBV25-1 with TRBJ1-1; D not certain. Germline CDR1 is MGHDK and CDR2 is SYGVNS. The CDR3 is 13 amino acids. Trimming removed 6 bases at V and 0 bases at J, with 8 bases between. CDR3 sequence (DNA): TGTGCCAGCAGCCAGACCATGAACACTGAAGCTTTCTTT. Translated, it gives CASSQTMNTEAFF.

This chain uses TRBV29-1 with TRBJ2-2; either TRBD1 or TRBD2 may fit D (5 bases each). The CDR3 is made up of 15 amino acids. The ends were cut back, 5 bases at V and 5 bases at J, with 18 bases in the middle. CDR1 SQVTM and CDR2 ANQGSEA come from the germline V gene. The CDR3 sequence is CSVLTGTDSTGELFF. The CDR3 bases are TGCAGCGTTTTAACGGGGACGGATTCTACCGGGGAGCTGTTTTTT.

The chain couples TRBV9 to TRBJ1-2; TRBD1 might be the D (5 bases). CDR1 SGDLS and CDR2 YYNGEE come from the germline V gene. The CDR3 runs 15 residues. Trimming shortened V by 4 bases and J by 7 bases, and 20 bases separated the two germline ends. The CDR3 loop is CASSPQGSGKRGYTF. The CDR3 region has the DNA TGTGCCAGCAGCCCCCAGGGATCGGGGAAGCGTGGCTACACCTTC.

V usage is TRBV4-3 and J usage is TRBJ2-7; no firm D call. Germline V gene sequence: CDR1 LGHNA, CDR2 YSLEER. The CDR3 is 14 amino acids. V was clipped by 0 bases and J by 0 bases, with 6 bases between them. The CDR3 reads CASSQDASSYEQYF. The CDR3 DNA is TGCGCCAGCAGCCAAGATGCCAGCTCCTACGAGCAGTACTTC.

The chain joins TRBV13 to TRBJ2-3; no definite D call. This CDR3 spans 12 amino acids. V was clipped by 3 bases and J by 4 bases, with 5 bases between them. Germline V gene data show CDR1 as PRHDT and CDR2 as FYEKMQ (reference sequence). CDR3 sequence reads: CASSFGSDTQYF. CDR3 sequence (DNA): TGTGCCAGCAGCTTTGGATCAGATACGCAGTATTTT.

The chain joins TRBV19 to TRBJ2-7, with D perhaps TRBD1 or TRBD2 (5 bases each). The germline V gene has CDR1 LNHDA and CDR2 SQIVND (reference sequence). The germline V and J ends were trimmed by 3 bases and 7 bases, with 13 bases remaining between them. This CDR3 spans 13 amino acids. The CDR3 reads CASSMSGAREQYF. The CDR3 DNA reads TGTGCCAGTAGTATGTCCGGGGCGCGGGAGCAGTACTTC.

V is TRBV7-3 and J is TRBJ1-1; D is uncertain. The V and J ends lost 2 bases and 1 base respectively, with 14 bases between them. The CDR3 loop spans 16 amino acids. Germline lookup yields CDR1 SGHTA and CDR2 FQGTGA. The CDR3 reads CASSLGLISGNTEAFF. CDR3 bases: TGTGCCAGCAGCTTAGGACTCATCTCGGGGAACACTGAAGCTTTCTTT. Combining the CDR3 with reference TRBV7-3 and TRBJ1-1 gives the whole variable domain GAGVSQTPSNKVTEKGKYVELRCDPISGHTALYWYRQSLGQGPEFLIYFQGTGAADDSGLPNDRFFAVRPEGSVSTLKIQRTERGDSAVYLCASSLGLISGNTEAFFGQGTRLTVV.

This clone was found a few times. The chain carries TRBV29-1 and TRBJ1-1, with TRBD1 identical over 7 bases. The CDR3 length is 17 residues. CDR1 is SQVTM, CDR2 ANQGSEA, per germline. V lost 1 base to trimming and J lost 2 bases; unmatched junction nucleotides: 13. This CDR3 is CSVEGGDRRDGNTEAFF. For the CDR3, the DNA is TGCAGCGTTGAAGGGGGGGACAGAAGAGACGGAAACACTGAAGCTTTCTTT.

The rearrangement links TRBV25-1 to TRBJ2-1; D is unresolved. The CDR3 sequence is 13 residues long. V lost 3 bases and J lost 8, with 11 bases in between. CDR1 is MGHDK, CDR2 SYGVNS, per germline. CDR3 sequence reads: CASSDERWDEQFF. The CDR3 DNA is TGTGCCAGCAGTGATGAGAGGTGGGATGAGCAGTTCTTC.

A few counts support this clone. The chain links TRBV9 to TRBJ2-6; 7 nucleotides match TRBD1. This CDR3 has 18 residues. Germline CDR1 reads SGDLS; CDR2 reads YYNGEE. Trimming removed 4 bases from V and 0 bases from J; junction bases left unmatched: 10. The CDR3 is CASSPQGVIDSGANVLTF. CDR3 bases: TGTGCCAGCAGCCCCCAGGGGGTAATCGACTCTGGGGCCAACGTCCTGACTTTC. Variable domain in full (rest from reference TRBV9 and TRBJ2-6): DSGVTQTPKHLITATGQRVTLRCSPRSGDLSVYWYQQSLDQGLQFLIQYYNGEERAKGNILERFSAQQFPDLHSELNLSSLELGDSALYFCASSPQGVIDSGANVLTFGAGSRLTVL.

The chain joins TRBV4-3 to TRBJ2-3; possible D gene TRBD1, 5 bases. The ends were cut back, 4 bases at V and 1 base at J, with 9 bases in the middle. Germline V CDR1 and CDR2: LGHNA, YSLEER. The CDR3 runs 14 residues. CDR3 sequence reads: CASSRQGGTDTQYF. The CDR3 DNA follows: TGCGCCAGCAGCCGGCAGGGCGGCACAGATACGCAGTATTTT.

The gene calls are TRBV19 and TRBJ1-5, with TRBD1 as a possible D gene (5 bases). This CDR3 region has 12 residues. From germline, CDR1 is LNHDA and CDR2 SQIVND (reference sequence). Trimming took 10 bases from V and 3 from J, leaving 10 bases between them. Here the CDR3 DNA reads TGTGCCACCACAGGACACAATCAGCCCCAGCATTTT. Protein product: CATTGHNQPQHF.

DNA of the CDR3: TGTGCCAGCAGTGAGAAACAGATAGATACGCAGTATTTT. This sequence encodes CASSEKQIDTQYF. This chain links TRBV6-1 with TRBJ2-3; D gene ambiguous. The CDR3 runs to 13 residues. The germline V gene has CDR1 MNHNS and CDR2 SASEGT. V lost 3 bases and J lost 5, with 9 bases in between.

This clone turned up a few times. J is TRBJ2-1 and V is TRBV5-1, with D maybe TRBD1 (5 bases). Trimming pared 0 bases from V and 8 bases from J, leaving 18 bases between. This CDR3 is 16 amino acids long. In germline, CDR1 is SGHRS, CDR2 YFSETQ. CDR3 in amino acids: CASSLEKAGYGDEQFF. CDR3 sequence (DNA): TGCGCCAGCAGCTTGGAGAAGGCAGGGTATGGTGATGAGCAGTTCTTC.

The table lists this clone with a few counts. This chain joins TRBV6-5 and TRBJ2-3, with D perhaps matching TRBD2 (5 bases). Germline V gene sequence: CDR1 MNHEY, CDR2 SVGAGI. This CDR3 has 11 amino acids. Trimming stripped 7 bases from V and 8 bases from J, with 10 bases between. The CDR3 protein is CASMVGSTQYF. CDR3 coding DNA: TGTGCCAGCATGGTGGGGAGTACGCAGTATTTT.

This clone was seen a handful of times. The V call is TRBV25-1, the J call TRBJ2-2; 8 nucleotides align to TRBD1. This CDR3 is 13 amino acids long. V lost 7 bases and J lost 4; bases outside the gene matches: 2. Germline V gene sequence: CDR1 MGHDK, CDR2 SYGVNS. The CDR3 sequence: CASKTGVTGELFF. In DNA form, the CDR3 reads TGTGCCAGCAAGACAGGGGTCACCGGGGAGCTGTTTTTT.

The chain employs TRBV29-1 and TRBJ2-1, with D perhaps matching TRBD2 (6 bases). This CDR3 is 14 amino acids long. Germline V lookup: CDR1 SQVTM, CDR2 ANQGSEA. V was cut by 0 bases and J by 8 bases, with 14 bases left in between. CDR3 region: CSVEDQTSGDEQFF. DNA of the CDR3: TGCAGCGTTGAAGATCAGACTAGTGGGGATGAGCAGTTCTTC.

This clone was detected a few times. The chain carries TRBV29-1 and TRBJ2-3; D possibly corresponds to TRBD2 (5 bases). Germline V gives CDR1 SQVTM, CDR2 ANQGSEA. V was trimmed by 2 bases and J by 1 base, leaving 10 bases between them. This CDR3 is 14 amino acids long. As DNA, the CDR3 is TGCAGCGTTGAATTGGGAGCAGGCACAGATACGCAGTATTTT. Translated, it gives CSVELGAGTDTQYF.

V and J are TRBV15 and TRBJ2-7; perhaps TRBD1 as D (6 bases). From germline, CDR1 is LNHNV and CDR2 YYDKDF (reference sequence). Deletions cut 5 bases from V and 7 bases from J, with 15 bases between. CDR3 size: 13 residues. CDR3 nucleotides: TGTGCCACCAGCCTGGACAGCCTCTATGAGCAGTACTTC. Amino acids: CATSLDSLYEQYF.

V gene TRBV7-9 combines with J gene TRBJ2-7; no definite D call. This CDR3 region has 15 residues. V lost 5 bases, J lost 2 bases, and 16 bases lay in between. CDR1 and CDR2 from the germline V gene are SEHNR and FQNEAQ (reference sequence). CDR3 in DNA: TGTGCCAGCAGCCCTCCCCTCGGTCCCGCCTACGAGCAGTACTTC. It specifies CASSPPLGPAYEQYF. The whole variable domain, remainder taken from reference TRBV7-9 and TRBJ2-7, is DTGVSQNPRHKITKRGQNVTFRCDPISEHNRLYWYRQTLGQGPEFLTYFQNEAQLEKSRLLSDRFSAERPKGSFSTLEIQRTEQGDSAMYLCASSPPLGPAYEQYFGPGTRLTVT.

The chain combines TRBV19 with TRBJ2-1; possible D gene TRBD1, 6 bases. The CDR3 is 12 amino acids. Trimming took off 5 bases at V and 7 bases at J, with 9 bases between the two ends. The V gene's germline CDR1 is LNHDA and CDR2 SQIVND (reference sequence). Here the CDR3 reads CASSPTGNEQFF. CDR3 coding DNA: TGTGCCAGTAGTCCAACAGGGAATGAGCAGTTCTTC.

This clone has a single count. CDR3: CASSFTEAFF. DNA of the CDR3: TGTGCCAGCAGCTTCACTGAAGCTTTCTTT. The chain combines TRBV13 with TRBJ1-1; no clear D gene. This CDR3 has 10 residues. Per germline, CDR1 PRHDT and CDR2 FYEKMQ (reference sequence). V gave up 3 bases and J gave up 4 bases, with 0 bases separating them. Filled out from reference TRBV13 and TRBJ1-1, the complete variable domain reads AAGVIQSPRHLIKEKRETATLKCYPIPRHDTVYWYQQGPGQDPQFLISFYEKMQSDKGSIPDRFSAQQFSDYHSELNMSSLELGDSALYFCASSFTEAFFGQGTRLTVV.

This clone was counted only a few times. The rearrangement joins TRBV16 to TRBJ1-1, with D uncertain. Looked up from germline, CDR1 is KGHSY and CDR2 is FQNENV. V lost 0 bases and J lost 4, with 9 bases in between. The CDR3 runs 14 residues. As DNA, the CDR3 is TGTGCCAGCAGCCAATCGGAGGGCAGCACTGAAGCTTTCTTT. This sequence encodes CASSQSEGSTEAFF.

In this sample, this clone turned up a few times. The rearrangement uses TRBV29-1 and TRBJ2-7; D unresolved. Germline V gene sequence: CDR1 SQVTM, CDR2 ANQGSEA. This CDR3 is 13 amino acids long. V gave up 4 bases and J gave up 5 bases, with 15 bases separating them. The CDR3 bases are TGCAGCGTTGTTGACCCGACCTGGGACGAGCAGTACTTC. This encodes CSVVDPTWDEQYF.

The rearrangement links TRBV12-5 to TRBJ1-5; 7 bases match TRBD1. V was pared by 2 bases and J by 2 bases, with 3 bases of the junction left unmatched. CDR1 is LGHNT and CDR2 is FRNRAP in the germline V gene. This CDR3 region has 15 residues. The CDR3 DNA is TGTGCTAGTGGTTTGTCCACAGGGGGCAATCAGCCCCAGCATTTT. This translates into CASGLSTGGNQPQHF.